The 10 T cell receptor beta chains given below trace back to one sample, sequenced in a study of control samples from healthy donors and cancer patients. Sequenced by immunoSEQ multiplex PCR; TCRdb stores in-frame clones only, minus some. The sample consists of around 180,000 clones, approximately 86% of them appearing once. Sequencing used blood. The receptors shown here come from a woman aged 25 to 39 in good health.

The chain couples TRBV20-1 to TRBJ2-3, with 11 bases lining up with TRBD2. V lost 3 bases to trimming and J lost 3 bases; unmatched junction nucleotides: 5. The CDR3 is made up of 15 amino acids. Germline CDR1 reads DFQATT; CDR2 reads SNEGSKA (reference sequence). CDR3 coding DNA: TGCAGTGCTAGTGGCCTAGCGGGAGGTACAGATACGCAGTATTTT. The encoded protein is CSASGLAGGTDTQYF.

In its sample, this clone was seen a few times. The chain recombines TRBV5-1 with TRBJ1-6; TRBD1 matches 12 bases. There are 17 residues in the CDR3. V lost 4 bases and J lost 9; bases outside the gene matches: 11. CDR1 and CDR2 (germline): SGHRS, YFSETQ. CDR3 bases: TGCGCCAGCAGCGTGGGGACCGGGACAGGGGGCTCTTCACCCCTCCACTTT. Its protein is CASSVGTGTGGSSPLHF.

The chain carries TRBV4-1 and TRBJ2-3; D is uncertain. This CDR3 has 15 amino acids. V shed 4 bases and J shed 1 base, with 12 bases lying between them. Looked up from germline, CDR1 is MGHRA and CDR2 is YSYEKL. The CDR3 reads CASSPKYSGTDTQYF. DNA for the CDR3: TGCGCCAGCAGCCCAAAGTATTCTGGCACAGATACGCAGTATTTT.

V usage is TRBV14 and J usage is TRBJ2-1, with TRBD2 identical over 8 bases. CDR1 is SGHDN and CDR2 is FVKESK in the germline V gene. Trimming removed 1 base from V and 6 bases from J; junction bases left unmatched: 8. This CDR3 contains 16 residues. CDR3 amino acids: CASSQADREGLNEQFF. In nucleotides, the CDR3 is TGTGCCAGCAGCCAAGCAGACCGGGAGGGCCTCAATGAGCAGTTCTTC.

CDR3 coding DNA: TGTGCCAGCACCACACAGGGGTATAGCAATCAGCCCCAGCATTTT. As protein: CASTTQGYSNQPQHF. V usage is TRBV6-1 and J usage is TRBJ1-5, with 7 bases identical to TRBD1. The V segment lost 7 bases and the J segment 0 bases; nucleotides outside the gene matches: 6. Germline V lookup: CDR1 MNHNS, CDR2 SASEGT. The CDR3 sequence is 15 residues long.

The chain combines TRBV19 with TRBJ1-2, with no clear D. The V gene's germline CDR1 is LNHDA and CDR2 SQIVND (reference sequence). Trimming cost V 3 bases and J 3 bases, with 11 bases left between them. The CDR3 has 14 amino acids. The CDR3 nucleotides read TGTGCCAGTAGTATTCAGCCAGGAGACTATGGCTACACCTTC. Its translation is CASSIQPGDYGYTF.

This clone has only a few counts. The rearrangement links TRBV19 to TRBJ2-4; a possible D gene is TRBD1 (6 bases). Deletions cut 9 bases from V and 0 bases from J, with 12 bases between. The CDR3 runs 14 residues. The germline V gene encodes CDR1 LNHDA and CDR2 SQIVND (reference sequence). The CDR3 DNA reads TGTGCCAGCTCGGACAGACTAGCCAAAAACATTCAGTACTTC. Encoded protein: CASSDRLAKNIQYF. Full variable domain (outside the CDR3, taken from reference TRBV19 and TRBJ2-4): DGGITQSPKYLFRKEGQNVTLSCEQNLNHDAMYWYRQDPGQGLRLIYYSQIVNDFQKGDIAEGYSVSREKKESFPLTVTSAQKNPTAFYLCASSDRLAKNIQYFGAGTRLSVL.

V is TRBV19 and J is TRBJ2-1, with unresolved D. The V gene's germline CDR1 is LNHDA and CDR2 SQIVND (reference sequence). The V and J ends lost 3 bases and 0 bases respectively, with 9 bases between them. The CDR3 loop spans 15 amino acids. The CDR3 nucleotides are TGTGCCAGTAGTATGACCAAGAGCTCCTACAATGAGCAGTTCTTC. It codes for CASSMTKSSYNEQFF.

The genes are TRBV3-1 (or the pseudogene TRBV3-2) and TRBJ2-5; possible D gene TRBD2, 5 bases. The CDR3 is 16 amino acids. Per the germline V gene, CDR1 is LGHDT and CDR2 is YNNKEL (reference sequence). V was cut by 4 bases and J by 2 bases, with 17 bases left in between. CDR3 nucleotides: TGTGCCAGCAGCCTACTTATTGGGGAGTGGCAAGAGACCCAGTACTTC. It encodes CASSLLIGEWQETQYF.

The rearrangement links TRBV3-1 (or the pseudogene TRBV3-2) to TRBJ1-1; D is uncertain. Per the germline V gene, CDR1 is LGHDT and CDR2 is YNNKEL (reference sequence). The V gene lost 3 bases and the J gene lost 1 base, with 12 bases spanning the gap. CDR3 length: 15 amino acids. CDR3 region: CASSQDRTRNTEAFF. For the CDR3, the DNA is TGTGCCAGCAGCCAGGATCGTACACGGAACACTGAAGCTTTCTTT.